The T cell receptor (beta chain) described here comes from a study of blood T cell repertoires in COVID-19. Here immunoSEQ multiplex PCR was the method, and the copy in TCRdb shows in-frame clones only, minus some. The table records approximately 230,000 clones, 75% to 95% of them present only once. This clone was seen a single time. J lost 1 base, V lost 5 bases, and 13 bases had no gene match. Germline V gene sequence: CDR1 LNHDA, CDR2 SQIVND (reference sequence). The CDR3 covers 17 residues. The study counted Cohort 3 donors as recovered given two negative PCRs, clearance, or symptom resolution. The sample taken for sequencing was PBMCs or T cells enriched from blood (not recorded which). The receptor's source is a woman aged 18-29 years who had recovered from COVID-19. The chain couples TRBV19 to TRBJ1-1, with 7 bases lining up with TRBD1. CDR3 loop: CASSPYDRVFKNTEAFF. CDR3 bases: TGTGCCAGTAGTCCTTACGACAGGGTCTTTAAGAACACTGAAGCTTTCTTT.